The 9 T cell receptor beta chains below all came from one sample that was sequenced in a study of T cell repertoires in cytomegalovirus infection. Using its own MiXCR run on the reads, TCRdb lists one record per CDR3 protein. This table has tens of thousands of distinct CDR3 sequences, 4% appearing once. Sequencing input: PBMCs. All receptors derive from a human donor in good health (CMV status not recorded). Some clones in this sample may be carry-over from other donors' samples.

This clonotype was seen many times. V is TRBV28 and J is TRBJ2-7, with D possibly TRBD2 on 5 matching bases. Trimming removed 6 bases from V and 6 bases from J, with 12 bases in between. The CDR3 extends over 12 amino acids. Germline CDR1 is MDHEN and CDR2 is SYDVKM. CDR3 amino acids: CASSSPGFEQYF. The CDR3 nucleotides are TGTGCCAGCAGCTCCCCGGGGTTCGAGCAGTACTTC.

This clonotype was seen ten or more times. The chain is built from TRBV7-2 and TRBJ2-4; D perhaps matches TRBD1 (5 bases). The CDR3 sequence is 13 residues long. Trimming removed 5 bases from V and 9 bases from J, with 14 bases in between. Germline values: CDR1 SGHTA, CDR2 FQGNSA. The CDR3 sequence is CASSPSPGIIQYF. The CDR3 nucleotides read TGTGCCAGCAGCCCGAGCCCAGGGATCATTCAGTACTTC.

This clonotype was observed many times. The chain recombines TRBV20-1 with TRBJ1-5, with D perhaps matching TRBD1 (5 bases). The V gene's germline CDR1 is DFQATT and CDR2 SNEGSKA (reference sequence). V shed 6 bases and J shed 2 bases, with 17 bases lying between them. This CDR3 has 15 residues. The CDR3 nucleotides are TGCAGTGCGAGCCGGGGGGGGGTACGCAATCAGCCCCAGCATTTT. Its protein product is CSASRGGVRNQPQHF.

Many counts were recorded for this clonotype. This chain joins TRBV12-3 or TRBV12-4 and TRBJ1-1; TRBD1 matches 9 bases. J was trimmed by 1 base and V by 5 bases; bases with no gene match: 2. The CDR3 extends over 14 amino acids. CDR3 DNA sequence: TGTGCCAGCAGTGTGGGACAGGGGAACACTGAAGCTTTCTTT. Protein: CASSVGQGNTEAFF.

This clonotype came up many times. The chain joins TRBV7-2 to TRBJ1-5, with a tentative D call TRBD1 (6 bases). The V gene lost 1 base and the J gene lost 0 bases, with 19 bases spanning the gap. The CDR3 runs to 19 residues. CDR1 SGHTA and CDR2 FQGNSA come from the germline V gene. The CDR3 loop is CASSLGVDSPTYSNQPQHF. The CDR3 DNA sequence: TGTGCCAGCAGCTTAGGAGTGGACAGCCCAACGTATAGCAATCAGCCCCAGCATTTT.

This clonotype was seen ten or more times. The V call is TRBV2, the J call TRBJ1-5, with D unclear. Germline assignment: CDR1 SNHLY and CDR2 FYNNEI. Trimming stripped 2 bases from V and 7 bases from J, with 15 bases between. CDR3 length: 15 residues. CDR3 protein: CASSERSFDKQPQHF. As DNA, the CDR3 is TGTGCCAGCAGTGAAAGGTCGTTTGACAAGCAGCCCCAGCATTTT.

This clonotype has ten or more counts. The chain joins TRBV5-1 to TRBJ2-5, with 8 bases aligning to TRBD2. CDR1 and CDR2 (germline): SGHRS, YFSETQ. Germline trimming cut 4 bases from V and 2 bases from J; bases unmatched to any gene: 10. This CDR3 is built from 16 residues. CDR3 DNA sequence: TGCGCCAGCAGCCCTGGAGAGCGGGGGTGGCAAGAGACCCAGTACTTC. This translates into CASSPGERGWQETQYF.

In this sample, this clonotype turned up many times. V is TRBV28 and J is TRBJ2-1, with 9 bases fitting TRBD2. V lost 10 bases and J lost 8; bases outside the gene matches: 12. The CDR3 totals 14 residues. CDR1 is MDHEN, CDR2 SYDVKM, per germline. CDR3 amino acids: CANARSGSLYEQFF. The CDR3 nucleotides are TGTGCCAACGCGCGTAGCGGGAGCTTATATGAGCAGTTCTTC.

There are many counts of this clonotype. The chain has TRBV7-2 and TRBJ1-1, with unresolved D. Trimming pared 1 base from V and 4 bases from J, leaving 10 bases between. The germline V gene has CDR1 SGHTA and CDR2 FQGNSA. This CDR3 is 14 amino acids long. The CDR3 DNA reads as TGTGCCAGCAGCTTAGATGAGGTACGCACTGAAGCTTTCTTT. Amino acids: CASSLDEVRTEAFF.